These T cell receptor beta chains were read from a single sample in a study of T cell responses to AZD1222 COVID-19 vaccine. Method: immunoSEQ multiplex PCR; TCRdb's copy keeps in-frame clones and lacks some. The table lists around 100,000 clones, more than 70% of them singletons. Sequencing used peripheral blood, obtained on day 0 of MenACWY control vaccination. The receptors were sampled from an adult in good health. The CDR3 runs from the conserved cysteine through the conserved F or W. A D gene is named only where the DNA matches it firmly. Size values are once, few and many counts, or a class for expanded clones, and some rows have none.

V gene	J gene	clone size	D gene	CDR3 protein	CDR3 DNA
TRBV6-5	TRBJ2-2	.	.	CASSYSRGDPFF	TGTGCCAGCAGTTACTCCAGGGGCGACCCGTTTTTT
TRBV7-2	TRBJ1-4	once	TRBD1	CASSPGPGQGAEKLFF	TGTGCCAGCAGCCCAGGGCCGGGACAGGGGGCTGAAAAACTGTTTTTT
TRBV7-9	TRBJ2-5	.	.	CASSLAFSVETQYF	TGTGCCAGCAGCCTCGCCTTTTCGGTTGAGACCCAGTACTTC
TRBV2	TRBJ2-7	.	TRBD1	CASSVRDRGYEQYF	TGTGCCAGCAGTGTTAGGGACAGGGGCTACGAGCAGTACTTC
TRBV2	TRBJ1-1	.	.	CASGGEKGTEAFF	TGTGCCAGCGGGGGAGAGAAAGGCACTGAAGCTTTCTTT
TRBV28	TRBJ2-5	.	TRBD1	CASSSTGWIQETQYF	TGTGCCAGCAGTTCGACAGGGTGGATACAAGAGACCCAGTACTTC
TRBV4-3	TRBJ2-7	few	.	CASSQAHLGGYPYEQYF	TGCGCCAGCAGCCAAGCCCATTTAGGAGGGTACCCCTACGAGCAGTACTTC
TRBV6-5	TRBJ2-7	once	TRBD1	CASSLGTGPYEQYF	TGTGCCAGCAGTCTAGGGACAGGACCCTACGAGCAGTACTTC
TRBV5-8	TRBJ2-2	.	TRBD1	CASSSRRGTGHTGELFF	TGTGCCAGCAGCTCCCGTCGGGGGACAGGGCACACCGGGGAGCTGTTTTTT
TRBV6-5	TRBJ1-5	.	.	CASSYSAQGGQPQHF	TGTGCCAGCAGTTACTCCGCGCAGGGCGGTCAGCCCCAGCATTTT
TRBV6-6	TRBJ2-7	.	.	CASSKISYEQYF	TGTGCCAGCAGTAAGATCTCCTACGAGCAGTACTTC
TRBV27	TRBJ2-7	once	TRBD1	CASSPSTGATYEQYF	TGTGCCAGCAGTCCATCGACAGGGGCAACCTACGAGCAGTACTTC
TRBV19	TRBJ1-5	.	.	CASSRGSNQPQHF	TGTGCCAGTAGTAGGGGTAGCAATCAGCCCCAGCATTTT
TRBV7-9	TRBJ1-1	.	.	CASSLVGDTEAFF	TGTGCCAGCAGCTTAGTAGGGGACACTGAAGCTTTCTTT
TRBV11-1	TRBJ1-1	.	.	CASSLGGPYTEAFF	TGTGCCAGCAGCTTAGGGGGACCTTACACTGAAGCTTTCTTT
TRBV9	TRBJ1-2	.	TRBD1	CASSPRTGGARNYGYTF	TGTGCCAGCAGCCCCCGGACAGGGGGCGCGCGTAACTATGGCTACACCTTC
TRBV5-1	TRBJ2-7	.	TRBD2	CASSLGGRGEQYF	TGCGCCAGCAGCCTTGGGGGGAGGGGCGAGCAGTACTTC
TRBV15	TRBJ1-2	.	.	CATSRVLATIDTF	TGTGCCACCAGCAGAGTGTTGGCGACAATCGACACCTTC
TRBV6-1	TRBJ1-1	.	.	CASSDARVNTEAFF	TGTGCCAGCAGTGACGCTAGGGTAAACACTGAAGCTTTCTTT
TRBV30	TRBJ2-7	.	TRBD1	CAWGDRGLLLLEQYF	TGTGCCTGGGGGGACAGGGGGCTTTTACTTTTGGAGCAGTACTTC
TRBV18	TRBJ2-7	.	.	CASSPRNVGSSYEQYF	TGTGCCAGCTCACCGAGGAATGTCGGTAGCTCCTACGAGCAGTACTTC
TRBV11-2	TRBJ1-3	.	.	CASSPIGRSSGNTIYF	TGTGCCAGCAGCCCAATAGGACGGAGCTCTGGAAACACCATATATTTT
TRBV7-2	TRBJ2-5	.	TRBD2	CASSFGLAGGPGETQYF	TGTGCCAGCAGCTTTGGACTAGCGGGAGGGCCGGGAGAGACCCAGTACTTC